Listed below are T cell receptor beta chains from one sample, sequenced in a study of control samples from healthy donors and cancer patients. Profiling relied on immunoSEQ multiplex PCR, and the TCRdb table lists in-frame clones only, not all of them. The profile covers more than 150,000 clones, with 92% appearing a single time and about 0.73% taken by the ten largest. The specimen was blood. Receptors were obtained from a woman aged 25 to 45 in good health. CDR3s include the opening cysteine and the closing phenylalanine or tryptophan. The D gene is left open where the match is weak. Clone size is shown for a subset of rows, as once, few, many or a class of expanded clone.

TRBJ2-1 | TRBD2 | TRBV27 | - | CASSLGTSGFSEQFF | TGTGCCAGCAGTCTCGGGACTAGCGGGTTTAGTGAGCAGTTCTTC
TRBJ1-4 | - | TRBV28 | - | CASSLLGATNEKLFF | TGTGCCAGCAGTTTACTGGGTGCAACTAATGAAAAACTGTTTTTT
TRBJ1-1 | - | TRBV6-4 | - | CASSPTGTTEAFF | TGTGCCAGCAGCCCTACAGGTACCACTGAAGCTTTCTTT
TRBJ1-5 | - | TRBV2 | - | CASSEAWVTQPQHF | TGTGCCAGCAGTGAAGCTTGGGTTACTCAGCCCCAGCATTTT
TRBJ1-3 | TRBD1 | TRBV6-6 | once | CASSSGGTGAGNTIYF | TGTGCCAGCAGCTCCGGTGGGACAGGGGCTGGAAACACCATATATTTT
TRBJ2-2 | - | TRBV5-4 | - | CASEPLGTGELFF | TGTGCCAGCGAACCTTTAGGCACCGGGGAGCTGTTTTTT
TRBJ1-2 | - | TRBV9 | - | CASSPSLVTYGYTF | TGTGCCAGCAGCCCCTCCCTGGTGACCTATGGCTACACCTTC
TRBJ2-1 | - | TRBV15 | - | CATSRKKRSGGNEQFF | TGTGCCACCAGCAGAAAAAAGCGAAGTGGTGGCAATGAGCAGTTCTTC
TRBJ1-1 | TRBD1 | TRBV9 | few | CASSPRGRGNTEAFF | TGTGCCAGCAGCCCGAGGGGGCGCGGAAACACTGAAGCTTTCTTT
TRBJ2-5 | TRBD1 | TRBV30 | - | CAWSYRGTGQETQYF | TGTGCCTGGAGTTACAGGGGGACGGGGCAAGAGACCCAGTACTTC
TRBJ2-6 | - | TRBV15 | - | CATSGGGLGSNVLTF | TGTGCCACCAGCGGAGGGGGGTTAGGTTCCAACGTCCTGACTTTC
TRBJ2-2 | - | TRBV27 | - | CASRGRGAGELFF | TGTGCCAGCAGGGGCAGGGGGGCCGGGGAGCTGTTTTTT
TRBJ2-1 | - | TRBV6-5 | - | CASMWPANEQFF | TGTGCCAGCATGTGGCCAGCCAATGAGCAGTTCTTC
TRBJ2-7 | TRBD2 | TRBV28 | - | CASKRGPYEQYF | TGTGCCAGCAAGCGGGGACCCTACGAGCAGTACTTC
TRBJ2-3 | TRBD2 | TRBV13 | - | CASSWGLAGVPDTQYF | TGTGCCAGCAGCTGGGGACTAGCGGGAGTACCAGATACGCAGTATTTT
TRBJ1-2 | - | TRBV30 | once | CAWSKGTLKKRANYGYTF | TGTGCCTGGAGTAAGGGGACCCTTAAAAAGAGAGCTAACTATGGCTACACCTTC
TRBJ2-7 | TRBD1 | TRBV7-2 | once | CASRRQGETYEQYF | TGTGCCAGCAGGCGACAGGGGGAAACCTACGAGCAGTACTTC
TRBJ2-7 | - | TRBV19 | - | CASSIGRTAAYEQYF | TGTGCCAGTAGTATAGGGCGGACTGCAGCCTACGAGCAGTACTTC
TRBJ1-1 | - | TRBV7-9 | - | CASSFGRGNTEAFF | TGTGCCAGCAGCTTTGGAAGGGGGAACACTGAAGCTTTCTTT
TRBJ1-3 | - | TRBV28 | - | CASSFHGGGSGNTIYF | TGTGCCAGCAGTTTCCACGGGGGAGGCTCTGGAAACACCATATATTTT
TRBJ2-1 | TRBD2 | TRBV5-1 | - | CASSSGLGTSGRRGLEEQFF | TGCGCCAGCAGCTCCGGACTAGGTACTAGCGGGAGAAGGGGACTCGAGGAGCAGTTCTTC
TRBJ2-7 | - | TRBV6-2/TRBV6-3 | - | CASSYSEGLGYEQYF | TGTGCCAGCAGTTACTCCGAAGGGCTGGGGTACGAGCAGTACTTC
TRBJ2-1 | TRBD2 | TRBV4-1 | once | CASSHPGLARTSSYNEQFF | TGCGCCAGCAGCCACCCCGGACTAGCGCGAACGAGCTCCTACAATGAGCAGTTCTTC
TRBJ2-2 | TRBD1 | TRBV28 | - | CASSPLATLTGVLTGELFF | TGTGCCAGCAGTCCCCTCGCGACCCTAACAGGGGTCCTAACAGGGGAGCTGTTTTTT
TRBJ2-2 | TRBD1 | TRBV11-3 | - | CASRTGTNTGELFF | TGTGCCAGCAGGACAGGGACGAACACCGGGGAGCTGTTTTTT
TRBJ1-1 | - | TRBV30 | - | CASSKDGPRAFF | TGTGCCTCCTCCAAAGACGGTCCCAGGGCTTTCTTT
TRBJ2-1 | TRBD2 | TRBV4-2 | - | CASSPSTSVVNEQFF | TGTGCCAGCAGTCCTTCCACTAGCGTTGTCAATGAGCAGTTCTTC
TRBJ1-4 | - | TRBV7-8 | - | CASGFSGATFPDEKLFF | TGTGCCAGCGGCTTTTCTGGGGCGACGTTCCCAGATGAAAAACTGTTTTTT
TRBJ2-2 | - | TRBV10-1 | - | CASSQDNTGELFF | TGCGCCAGCAGCCAGGATAACACCGGGGAGCTGTTTTTT
TRBJ2-4 | - | TRBV7-2 | - | CASSPIAGKNIQYF | TGTGCCAGCAGCCCCATCGCGGGGAAAAACATTCAGTACTTC
TRBJ2-3 | - | TRBV3-1/TRBV3-2 | once | CASSQGQGPTDTQYF | TGTGCCAGCAGCCAAGGTCAGGGGCCCACAGATACGCAGTATTTT
TRBJ2-3 | TRBD1 | TRBV25-1 | - | CASTGTGNTDTQYF | TGTGCCAGCACCGGGACAGGGAACACAGATACGCAGTATTTT
TRBJ2-7 | - | TRBV6-5 | - | CASSYPPGSVLTEQYF | TGTGCCAGCAGTTACCCCCCGGGGAGCGTGCTGACAGAGCAGTACTTC
TRBJ2-1 | TRBD2 | TRBV7-2 | - | CASSLAGGVYNEQFF | TGTGCCAGCAGTTTAGCGGGAGGGGTCTACAATGAGCAGTTCTTC
TRBJ1-6 | - | TRBV3-1/TRBV3-2 | few | CASSQDSSPLHF | TGTGCCAGCAGCCAAGACTCTTCACCCCTCCACTTT
TRBJ1-4 | - | TRBV7-2 | - | CASSLINEKLFF | TGTGCCAGCAGCCTCATTAATGAAAAACTGTTTTTT
TRBJ1-6 | - | TRBV2 | - | CASSALNSPLHF | TGTGCCAGCAGTGCACTTAATTCACCCCTCCACTTT
TRBJ2-2 | TRBD2 | TRBV4-1 | - | CASSQLAGNTGELFF | TGCGCCAGCAGCCAGTTAGCGGGGAACACCGGGGAGCTGTTTTTT
TRBJ2-7 | - | TRBV6-1 | - | CASSDREQTVYEQYF | TGTGCCAGCAGTGACAGGGAACAAACGGTATACGAGCAGTACTTC
TRBJ2-5 | TRBD2 | TRBV5-1 | - | CASRQDGRRETQYF | TGCGCCAGCAGACAAGACGGGAGGCGCGAGACCCAGTACTTC
TRBJ1-2 | - | TRBV6-2/TRBV6-3 | once | CASSRHGEGDGYTF | TGTGCCAGCAGCCGACATGGCGAGGGGGATGGCTACACCTTC
TRBJ2-4 | TRBD2 | TRBV2 | - | CASSVGLAGEDIQYF | TGTGCCAGCAGTGTCGGACTAGCGGGAGAGGACATTCAGTACTTC
TRBJ2-5 | - | TRBV24-1 | - | CATSGPSETQYF | TGTGCCACCAGTGGCCCCTCAGAGACCCAGTACTTC
TRBJ1-5 | - | TRBV18 | few | CASSPRQPDSNQPQHF | TGTGCCAGCTCACCGCGACAGCCTGATAGCAATCAGCCCCAGCATTTT
TRBJ2-1 | TRBD2 | TRBV24-1 | - | CATSGSGAYNEQFF | TGTGCCACCAGTGGTAGCGGGGCTTACAATGAGCAGTTCTTC